This TCR beta chain stems from a study of a mutant IDH1 vaccine in newly diagnosed glioma. Study-wide background: Treatment recipients were approximately 60% male and around 40% female, and their mean age was roughly 40 years. Pretreatment consisted of radiotherapy, temozolomide, or both, with most receiving both. Study conclusions and caveats: The occurrence of vaccine-induced immune responses was seen in approximately 92% of patients.

This clone was observed once. Its antigen is unidentified. V lost 5 bases to trimming and J lost 3 bases, with 14 bases between them. Per the germline V gene, CDR1 is SQVTM and CDR2 is ANQGSEA. The CDR3 has 14 residues. Assay: immunoSEQ multiplex PCR; the TCRdb copy retains only in-frame clones and omits some. The sample holds tens of thousands of clones, 80% to 90% seen once. Specified time point: baseline, week 1 (first vaccination visit). Treatment noted: pre-vaccination baseline after standard-of-care therapy. The V and J genes are TRBV29-1 and TRBJ1-3, with no clear D. The source is a man aged 40-50 years with glioma. Material: PBMCs, obtained from a glioma patient treated with radiotherapy, temozolomide or both. The CDR3 DNA sequence: TGCAGCGTTCTCGGAGGAGGCGGTGGAAACACCATATATTTT. Protein sequence: CSVLGGGGGNTIYF.